The entry below describes one T cell receptor (beta chain). What it binds is not known. Via MiXCR, TCRdb re-called the reads, giving one row per CDR3 protein. This sample yields more than 12,000 distinct CDR3 sequences, of which roughly 15% are seen a single time; roughly 14% belongs to the top ten. The data originate from a study of type 1 regulatory T cells. As for the study in general: T-allo10 is a Tr1-enriched, alloantigen-specific CD4 T cell product made in vitro.

This sequence was found in a human donor in good health. Sequencing was done on a sample of cultured T cells, either the whole culture or a sorted T cell fraction (not recorded which).

The CDR3 nucleotides are TGCGCCAGCAGCCCGCTAGCGGGAGGGCCCAATGAGCAGTTCTTC. This gives the protein CASSPLAGGPNEQFF. This chain joins TRBV5-1 and TRBJ2-1; 12 bases fit TRBD2. The CDR3 is 15 residues long. Looked up from germline, CDR1 is SGHRS and CDR2 is YFSETQ. V dropped 4 bases and J dropped 6; count of bases not matched to a gene: 5. Using reference TRBV5-1 and TRBJ2-1 for the parts outside the CDR3, the full variable domain is KAGVTQTPRYLIKTRGQQVTLSCSPISGHRSVSWYQQTPGQGLQFLFEYFSETQRNKGNFPGRFSGRQFSNSRSEMNVSTLELGDSALYLCASSPLAGGPNEQFFGPGTRLTVL.